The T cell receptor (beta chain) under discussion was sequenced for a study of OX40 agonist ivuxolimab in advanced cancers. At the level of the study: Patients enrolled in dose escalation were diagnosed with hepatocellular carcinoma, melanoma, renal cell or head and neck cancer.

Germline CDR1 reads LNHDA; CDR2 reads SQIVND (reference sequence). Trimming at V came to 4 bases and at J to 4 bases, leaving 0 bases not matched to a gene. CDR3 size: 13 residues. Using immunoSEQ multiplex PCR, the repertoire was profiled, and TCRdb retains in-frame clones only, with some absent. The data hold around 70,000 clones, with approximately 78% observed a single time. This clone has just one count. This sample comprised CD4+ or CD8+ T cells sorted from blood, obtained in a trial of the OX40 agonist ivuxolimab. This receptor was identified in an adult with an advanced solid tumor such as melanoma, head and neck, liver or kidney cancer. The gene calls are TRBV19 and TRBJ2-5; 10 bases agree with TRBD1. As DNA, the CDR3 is TGTGCCAGTAGTAGGGACAGGGGAGAGACCCAGTACTTC. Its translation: CASSRDRGETQYF. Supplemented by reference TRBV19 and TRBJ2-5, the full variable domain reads DGGITQSPKYLFRKEGQNVTLSCEQNLNHDAMYWYRQDPGQGLRLIYYSQIVNDFQKGDIAEGYSVSREKKESFPLTVTSAQKNPTAFYLCASSRDRGETQYFGPGTRLLVL.